Included here is one TCR beta chain sequence, with context. Its antigen is still unknown. The data belong to a study of Tregs in tolerant kidney transplant recipients. Study-wide results and caveats: In tolerant patients, donor-specific Tregs outgrew total Tregs, suggesting antigen-driven expansion. For some patients, primers changed over time, blocking nucleotide-level comparison. Biological reproducibility was not directly addressed in this study.

Libraries were prepared by immunoSEQ multiplex PCR; TCRdb keeps only in-frame clonotypes and omits some of them. The table lists 20,000 to 25,000 clones, about 85% of them singletons, with about 25% in the top ten. Mixed chimerism was transient after nonmyeloablative marrow transplants from related graft donors. CDR3 length equals 15 residues. The germline CDR1 and CDR2 sequences are LNHDA and SQIVND (reference sequence). V shed 6 bases and J shed 5 bases, with 16 bases lying between them. The chain is built from TRBV19 and TRBJ1-4; D unclear. Material: CD8+ T cells from blood (PBMCs), obtained 6 months after the transplant. The receptor comes from a human patient who received a combined kidney and bone marrow transplant. Certain T cells may be donor cells from the graft. CDR3 loop: CASRTAIPGNEKLFF. The CDR3 DNA sequence: TGTGCCAGTAGGACGGCTATCCCGGGGAATGAAAAACTGTTTTTT.